This TCR beta chain emerged from a study of T-cell memory formation after mild COVID-19. Germline assignment: CDR1 LGHNA and CDR2 YSLEER. The V end was cut by 0 bases, the J end by 2 bases, with 9 bases between. The CDR3 sequence is 15 residues long. Overall study findings and caveats: Several responding clones turned up in pre-infection memory, indicating that cross-reactive memory may have taken part. A balance of CD4 and CD8 characterized clones contracting day 15 to 85, whereas later expanders leaned CD4+.

TCRdb analysed the 5' RACE reads with MiXCR anew, one entry per CDR3 protein. The sample consists of about 140,000 distinct CDR3 sequences, 13% to 15% of them appearing once. A remark on this clonotype: Its matching antigen is unknown.

The TCR comes from an adult woman who had mild COVID-19 (a few samples of this study predate the infection). Cell type and time point are not known. The chain employs TRBV4-3 and TRBJ2-3; perhaps TRBD2 as D (5 bases). The sequenced sample consisted of PBMCs or a T cell subset sorted from them (not recorded which). The CDR3 DNA reads as TGCGCCAGCAGCCAAGAACCGGGGATCACAGATACGCAGTATTTT. Translation: CASSQEPGITDTQYF.